This T cell receptor beta chain was sequenced during a study of blood T cells in healthy people across ages. The authors ran a second PCR of about 6 to 11 cycles using a sample-barcoded 5' primer and a J-beta primer mix. MiXCR was run by TCRdb on the 5' RACE reads, yielding one entry per CDR3 protein. The table lists roughly 1.4 million distinct CDR3 sequences, almost 60% of them singletons. This clonotype was picked up one time. Its specificity is not known. Donation came from healthy Caucasian individuals in Russia who were aged 6 to 90. Isolation per sample recovered at least 6 million PBMCs. General study findings and limits: Higher diversity and more naive CD4+ cells were features of long-lived donors, compared to aged donors. Age advanced and TCR beta diversity per million T cells fell, roughly linearly.

This CDR3 region has 15 residues. Sequenced input: blood. The receptor's source is a man between 18 and 35 years old in good health. The chain joins TRBV12-3 or TRBV12-4 to TRBJ2-5; D may match TRBD1 or TRBD2 (5 bases each). Near its end, the DNA agrees better with TRBJ2-7, so the J call may be wrong. CDR3 sequence: CASSLTRDGTYEQYF. The CDR3 bases are TGTGCCAGCAGTCTGACCCGGGACGGAACCTACGAGCAGTACTTC.